The present entry profiles one TCR beta chain with its context. The sample originates from a study of cytomegalovirus exposure and HLA in healthy donors. Use of 60 Vbeta and 13 Jbeta primers characterized the PCR. Data came from immunoSEQ multiplex PCR; TCRdb stores just in-frame clones and leaves some out. The sample shows roughly 220,000 clones, about 70% of them seen only once. Sampled while nominally healthy, donors likely had unrecorded immune exposures. Germline CDR1 and CDR2: SQVTM and ANQGSEA. The CDR3 is made up of 11 amino acids. Trimming left V 4 bases short and J 2 bases short, with 5 bases between.

The chain carries TRBV29-1 and TRBJ1-2; no clear D. Sequenced sample: PBMCs. This TCR was sampled from a woman in her thirties in good health and CMV-seronegative. In nucleotides, the CDR3 is TGCAGCGTTGCAGGCAACTATGGCTACACCTTC. Its protein is CSVAGNYGYTF.